This TCR beta chain was recorded in a study of STAT5B mutations in CD4+ large granular lymphocyte leukemia. Whole-study context: Healthy donors showed HLA-associated enrichment of the CDR3 'QG' motif.

Method: immunoSEQ multiplex PCR; TCRdb's copy keeps in-frame clones and lacks some. The repertoire holds roughly 36,000 clones, 69% seen once, with about 3% in the top ten. Germline trimming cut 6 bases from V and 5 bases from J; bases unmatched to any gene: 3. The CDR3 has 13 residues. Germline CDR1 and CDR2: SGHAT and FQDESV (reference sequence). Study-wide results and caveats: Top patient clones used TRBV06 genes more often: 8/27 versus 2/35 in controls.

Turning to this clone: The target antigen is unknown.

Source material: CD4+ T cells from blood buffy coats. V usage is TRBV11-1 and J usage is TRBJ2-1, with 8 nucleotides matching TRBD1. This TCR was sampled from a human donor in good health. The CDR3 loop reads CASRRDRNNEQFF. CDR3 coding DNA: TGTGCCAGCAGGCGGGACAGGAACAATGAGCAGTTCTTC. The full variable domain, rest sourced from reference TRBV11-1 and TRBJ2-1, is EAEVAQSPRYKITEKSQAVAFWCDPISGHATLYWYRQILGQGPELLVQFQDESVVDDSQLPKDRFSAERLKGVDSTLKIQPAELGDSAMYLCASRRDRNNEQFFGPGTRLTVL.